This TCR beta chain originates from a study of shared clonotypes between healthy human individuals. Profiling relied on immunoSEQ multiplex PCR, and the TCRdb table lists in-frame clones only, not all of them. The profile covers around 2.5 million clones, with 80% to 95% appearing a single time and 0.35% to 0.45% taken by the ten largest. Comment on this clone: Its matching antigen is unknown.

General study points: Shared across several donors were about 4.8% of the naive CD4 clonotypes. The study's rarefaction showed incomplete sorted-subset sequencing despite large depth. Memory subsets generally showed lower estimated richness than naive subsets.

Healthy HIV-negative adults without recent acute infections or vaccinations served as donors. This receptor was taken from a man aged 18 to 30 in good health. Some clones in this sample may be carry-over from other donors' samples. Input material: naive CD4+ T cells from PBMCs. Subset given: CD45RA+ positively selected.

In DNA, the CDR3 is TGTGCCAGCAGCTTCTCGACAGTCTCCTACGAGCAGTACTTC. Translating gives CASSFSTVSYEQYF. The rearrangement links TRBV7-2 to TRBJ2-7, with D possibly TRBD1 on 5 matching bases. The germline V gene encodes CDR1 SGHTA and CDR2 FQGNSA. The CDR3 length is 14 residues. Trimming took 3 bases from V and 0 from J, leaving 9 bases between them.